The T cell receptor (beta chain) described here comes from a study of CD8+CD57+ T cells in acquired aplastic anemia (dated by TCRdb to the late 2010s). General notes on the study: DNA extracted from sorted CD4+ and CD8+ cells had a mean of roughly 3.4 ug, with a range of roughly 0.17 to 30 ug. CD8+CD57+ expansion was defined as frequency above the mean frequency observed in healthy subjects. Results the study describes overall, beyond this receptor: Roughly 29 CD8+ CDR3 sequences were found in both patients and controls but appeared to be highly expressed in patients and within the immunodominant clones of the patients. Patients and healthy controls showed no significant difference in CD8+ Simpson's diversity (P=0.060).

To note about this clonotype: The antigen it binds to is not known. A much more abundant neighbour one base away suggests this may be a read error.

Genomic DNA served as template for TCR beta VDJ combination and CDR3 sequence profiling. An Illumina HiSeq 2000 was used for TCR repertoire sequencing. Per the source publication's procedure: Repertoires were assessed using TRBV/TRBJ rearrangement plots, CDR3 size and DJ length profiles, and Simpson's diversity index. Whichever DNA sequence was most abundant in the deep sequencing data was defined as the immunodominant clone. CDR3 amino acid sequences were screened for sharing across subjects and compared with published repertoires and the VDJdb database. TCRdb handled the public reads itself, with Q25 trimming in fastp and clone calling in MiXCR, and kept productive beta chains. Rows with one shared CDR3 protein collapse into an entry with the most common genes and DNA. None of the V and J calls come from the authors' own analysis; TCRdb made them. A total of roughly 260,000 distinct CDR3 sequences appear in this sample, around 45% of them only once. Together, the top ten hold about 7.8% of the sample.

Patients chosen for sequencing had shown expansion of CD8+CD57+ cells by flow cytometry. All patients had severe acquired aplastic anemia diagnosed by International Study of Aplastic Anemia and Agranulocytosis and Camitta criteria. Patients had received no therapy at the time of blood sampling. In this study, sorted CD4+ and CD8+ T cells from the blood of healthy subjects and of severe aplastic anemia patients had their TCR repertoires deep-sequenced. Patients were enrolled under clinicaltrials.gov protocols 00001620, 01623167, 00001397, 00071045, 00081523 and 00961064 in the USA. Ficoll-Paque density gradient centrifugation was used to isolate peripheral blood mononuclear cells. Before DNA extraction, CD4+ and CD8+ T cells were sorted with FACS or magnetic beads. The CDR3 covers 16 residues, taking in both the cysteine and the phenylalanine. Only the CDR3 portion is preserved as DNA: 48 bases, with reading frame beginning at the first base. The germline V gene provides CDR1 SGHTA and CDR2 FQGTGA. Clipping removes 5 bases from V and 4 bases from J, with 5 as the unmatched junction base count.

The sequence was collected from a human donor with aplastic anemia. The sample comprised sorted CD4+, CD8+, or CD8+CD57+ T cells (not recorded which) from PBMCs. The chain employs TRBV7-3 and TRBJ2-2; the central 12 bases match TRBD2. CDR3 region: CASSLTSGGITGELFF. Here is the DNA: TGTGCCAGCAGCCTCACTAGCGGGGGGATCACCGGGGAGCTGTTTTTT.